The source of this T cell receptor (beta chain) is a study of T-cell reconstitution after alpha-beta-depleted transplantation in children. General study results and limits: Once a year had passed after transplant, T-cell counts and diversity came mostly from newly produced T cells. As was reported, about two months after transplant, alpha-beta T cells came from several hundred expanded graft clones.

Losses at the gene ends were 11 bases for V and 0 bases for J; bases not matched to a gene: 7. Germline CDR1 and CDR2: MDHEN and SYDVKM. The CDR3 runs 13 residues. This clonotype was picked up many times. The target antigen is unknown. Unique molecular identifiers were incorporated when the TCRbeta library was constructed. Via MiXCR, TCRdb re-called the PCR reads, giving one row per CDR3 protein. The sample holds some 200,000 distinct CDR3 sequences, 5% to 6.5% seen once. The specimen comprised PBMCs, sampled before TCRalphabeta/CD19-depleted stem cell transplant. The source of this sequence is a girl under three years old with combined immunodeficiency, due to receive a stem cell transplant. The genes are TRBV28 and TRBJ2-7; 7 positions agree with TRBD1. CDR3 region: CAGSGQPSYEQYF. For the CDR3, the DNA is TGTGCCGGATCGGGACAGCCCTCCTACGAGCAGTACTTC.